The 5 T cell receptor beta chains reported below all come from one sample, sequenced in a study of spatial heterogeneity in lung cancer. TCRdb re-called the 5' RACE reads through MiXCR, storing one row per CDR3 protein. The table records roughly 82,000 distinct CDR3 sequences, around an eighth of them present only once. This sample's time point: sample taken at primary tumor resection. No cell sorting; template was whole RNA from tumor, lung tissue or PBMC. The material was PBMCs, obtained at surgery. The receptors derive from a male donor with early-stage non-small cell lung cancer.

This clonotype came up many times. The chain has TRBV13 and TRBJ2-7; D is possibly TRBD1 (5 bases). V lost 5 bases to trimming and J lost 3 bases, with 14 bases between them. CDR1 and CDR2 from the germline V gene are PRHDT and FYEKMQ (reference sequence). The CDR3 runs 14 residues. The CDR3 coding sequence is TGTGCCAGCAGCCCCATAGGGGCAATCTACGAGCAGTACTTC. Translating gives CASSPIGAIYEQYF. Supplemented by reference TRBV13 and TRBJ2-7, the full variable domain reads AAGVIQSPRHLIKEKRETATLKCYPIPRHDTVYWYQQGPGQDPQFLISFYEKMQSDKGSIPDRFSAQQFSDYHSELNMSSLELGDSALYFCASSPIGAIYEQYFGPGTRLTVT.

This clonotype was recorded a few times. The chain employs TRBV7-9 and TRBJ2-7; a possible D gene is TRBD2 (5 bases). In germline, CDR1 is SEHNR, CDR2 FQNEAQ (reference sequence). The length of the CDR3 is 13 residues. CDR3 residues: CVTFSDGTYEQYF. CDR3 nucleotide sequence: TGTGTTACTTTTTCGGACGGGACCTACGAGCAGTACTTC. Looking up the rest from reference TRBV7-9 and TRBJ2-7 gives the full variable domain: DTGVSQNPRHKITKRGQNVTFRCDPISEHNRLYWYRQTLGQGPEFLTYFQNEAQLEKSRLLSDRFSAERPKGSFSTLEIQRTEQGDSAMYLCVTFSDGTYEQYFGPGTRLTVT.

This clonotype was picked up a small number of times. The chain joins TRBV30 to TRBJ1-2, with D possibly being TRBD1 (6 bases). The CDR3 consists of 14 residues. V lost 4 bases and J lost 0, with 12 bases in between. Germline V gene data show CDR1 as GTSNPN and CDR2 as SVGIG (reference sequence). CDR3 in DNA: TGTGCCTGGACCGAGGACAGCTCTAACTATGGCTACACCTTC. It codes for CAWTEDSSNYGYTF.

This clonotype has at least ten counts. The V gene is TRBV5-1, the J gene TRBJ1-1; TRBD1 might be the D (6 bases). This CDR3 is 14 amino acids long. CDR1 SGHRS and CDR2 YFSETQ come from the germline V gene. With 3 bases removed from V and 2 bases from J, the gap between germline ends came to 11 bases. CDR3 region: CASSSQGGNTEAFF. For the CDR3, the DNA is TGCGCCAGCAGCTCCCAAGGGGGTAACACTGAAGCTTTCTTT.

With respect to this clonotype: A much larger clone lies a single base off, so this may be a read error. The rearrangement links TRBV5-1 to TRBJ2-1; D unclear. Germline V gene lookup returns CDR1 SGHRS and CDR2 YFSETQ. This CDR3 spans 13 amino acids. CDR3 nucleotides: TGCGCCAGCAGCCCCGACAACTACAATGAGCGGTTCTTC. It specifies CASSPDNYNERFF.